This T cell receptor (beta chain) was sequenced in a study of sequential checkpoint blockade in melanoma. About the study: Randomization was 1:1 between first-line nivolumab→ipilimumab and ipilimumab→nivolumab. Maintenance nivolumab came after either treatment sequence.

This clone has more than one count but fewer than ten. The germline gives CDR1 LNHNV, CDR2 YYDKDF (reference sequence). This CDR3 spans 17 amino acids. Trimming removed 1 base from V and 4 bases from J; junction bases left unmatched: 8. Assay: immunoSEQ multiplex PCR; the TCRdb copy retains only in-frame clones and omits some. Found here are roughly 15,000 clones, around 69% of them singletons; the top ten hold under 35%. Treatment denoted: randomized to nivolumab then ipilimumab (arm A) or the reverse (arm B). Patients had received no earlier DNA-damaging chemotherapy. Sorted cells were live CD3+CD8+, lacking CD19 and CD56, from PBMCs.

The gene calls are TRBV15 and TRBJ2-5; 11 bases fit TRBD2. The origin of this receptor is a human donor with melanoma. Material: CD8+ T cells sorted from blood (inferred from file names), obtained from a patient given nivolumab and ipilimumab in sequence. CDR3 region: CATSRVGLAAFRETQYF. In nucleotides, the CDR3 is TGTGCCACCAGCAGAGTGGGACTAGCGGCGTTCCGAGAGACCCAGTACTTC.